The clone carrying this T cell receptor beta chain is classed as medium-sized. Its antigen is unidentified. This entry comes from a study of T cell responses to AZD1222 COVID-19 vaccine. General study results and limits: Vaccine-related CD4 TCRs covered spike, predominating at 160-218 and 743-854. Among spike-specific TCRs, nearly half reportedly target unmutated variant regions.

V lost 5 bases, J lost 8 bases, and 18 bases lay in between. CDR3 length: 14 residues. Germline V CDR1 and CDR2: MDHEN, SYDVKM. The table came from immunoSEQ multiplex PCR; TCRdb's copy has only in-frame clones and leaves some out. The table lists 100,000 to 150,000 clones, 85% to 90% of them singletons. This sequence joins TRBV28 and TRBJ1-2, with unresolved D. This sample comprised peripheral blood, obtained on day 0 of AZD1222 vaccination. The TCR comes from an adult in good health. DNA of the CDR3: TGTGCCAGCAGTGAGGAGGGCGGTTGGAGGGGCTACACCTTC. This gives the protein CASSEEGGWRGYTF.